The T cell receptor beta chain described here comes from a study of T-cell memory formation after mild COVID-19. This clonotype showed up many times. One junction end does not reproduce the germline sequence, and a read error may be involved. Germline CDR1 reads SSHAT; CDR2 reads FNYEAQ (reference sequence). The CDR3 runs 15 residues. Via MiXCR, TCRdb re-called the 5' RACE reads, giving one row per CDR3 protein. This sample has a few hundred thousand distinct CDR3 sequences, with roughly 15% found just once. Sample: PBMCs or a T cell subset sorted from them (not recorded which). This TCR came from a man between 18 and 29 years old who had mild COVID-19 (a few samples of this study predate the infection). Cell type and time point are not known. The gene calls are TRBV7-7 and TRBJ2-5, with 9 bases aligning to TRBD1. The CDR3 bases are TGTGCTAGCAGCTCCGGGACAGGGTGGTACGAGACCCAGTACTTC. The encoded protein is CASSSGTGWYETQYF. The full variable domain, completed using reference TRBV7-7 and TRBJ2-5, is GAGVSQSPRYKVTKRGQDVTLRCDPISSHATLYWYQQALGQGPEFLTYFNYEAQPDKSGLPSDRFSAERPEGSISTLTIQRTEQRDSAMYRCASSSGTGWYETQYFGPGTRLLVL.